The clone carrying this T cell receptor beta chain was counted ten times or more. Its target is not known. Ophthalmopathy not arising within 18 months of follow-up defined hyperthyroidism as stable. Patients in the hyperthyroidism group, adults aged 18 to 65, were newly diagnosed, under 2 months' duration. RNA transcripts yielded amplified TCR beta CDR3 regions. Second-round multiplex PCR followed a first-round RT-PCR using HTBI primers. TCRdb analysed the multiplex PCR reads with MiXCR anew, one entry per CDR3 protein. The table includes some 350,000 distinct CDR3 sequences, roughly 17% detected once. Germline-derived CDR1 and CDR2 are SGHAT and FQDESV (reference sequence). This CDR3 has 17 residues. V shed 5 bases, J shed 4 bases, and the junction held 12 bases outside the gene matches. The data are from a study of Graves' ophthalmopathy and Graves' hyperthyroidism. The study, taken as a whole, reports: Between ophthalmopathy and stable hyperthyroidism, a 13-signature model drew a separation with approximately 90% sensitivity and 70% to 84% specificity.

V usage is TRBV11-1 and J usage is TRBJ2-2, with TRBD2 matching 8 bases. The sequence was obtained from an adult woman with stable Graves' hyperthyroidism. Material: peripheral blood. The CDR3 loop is CASSRHNSGRGTGELFF. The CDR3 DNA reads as TGTGCCAGCAGCCGGCATAACAGCGGGAGAGGCACCGGGGAGCTGTTTTTT.